This TCR beta chain stems from a study of cytomegalovirus exposure and HLA in healthy donors. Study outcomes and limitations: Reportedly, fewer N-insertions than the roughly 600-donor mean appeared in an Asian-associated ancestry cluster in a later analysis. The study designated over 150 TCR beta chains cytomegalovirus-associated. Accurate prediction of HLA-A and HLA-B alleles (for most subjects) was reportedly achieved from TCR beta sequences.

With 60 Vbeta and 13 Jbeta primers, the PCR was carried out. Clones were read by immunoSEQ multiplex PCR, and TCRdb kept only the in-frame ones, dropping some. This table has more than 95,000 clones, 60% to 80% appearing once. The germline V and J ends were trimmed by 4 bases and 4 bases, with 10 bases remaining between them. CDR1 SGHTA and CDR2 FQGTGA come from the germline V gene. This CDR3 is built from 13 residues. Turning to this clone: Its antigen is as yet unknown.

The clonotype comes from a man aged 60-69 years in good health and CMV-seronegative. The sample comprised PBMCs. The chain employs TRBV7-3 and TRBJ1-1; possible D gene TRBD1, 6 bases. CDR3 loop: CASSSKGGTEAFF. In nucleotides, the CDR3 is TGTGCCAGCAGCTCAAAAGGGGGCACTGAAGCTTTCTTT.